These 19 T cell receptor beta chains came from one sample sequenced in a study of breast tumors, draining lymph nodes, adjacent tissues. Samples came from axillary lymph nodes draining the breast cancer. TCRdb analysed the multiplex PCR reads with MiXCR anew, one entry per CDR3 protein. The data contain some 150,000 distinct CDR3 sequences, 25% to 40% of them seen just once; the ten biggest clones take up over 3.5%. The sequencing sample was made of axillary lymph node tissue. The source of these receptors is a female donor with breast cancer. Some clones in this sample may be carry-over from other donors' samples.

The V and J genes are TRBV24-1 and TRBJ2-7; a possible D gene is TRBD1 (7 bases). Per the germline V gene, CDR1 is KGHDR and CDR2 is SFDVKD. The ends were cut back, 8 bases at V and 4 bases at J, with 17 bases in the middle. The CDR3 extends over 14 amino acids. This CDR3 reads CATIGSAGGYEQYF. In DNA form, the CDR3 reads TGTGCCACCATTGGTTCGGCAGGGGGGTACGAGCAGTACTTC.

This clonotype has ten or more counts. This rearrangement joins TRBV20-1 to TRBJ2-1, with TRBD2 matching 7 bases. The CDR3 length is 16 residues. Germline trimming cut 1 base from V and 9 bases from J; bases unmatched to any gene: 15. Germline V CDR1 and CDR2: DFQATT, SNEGSKA (reference sequence). Here the CDR3 DNA reads TGCAGTGCTAGAGGCCCATTAAGAGGGAGGGTAGGTGAGCAGTTCTTC. Translating gives CSARGPLRGRVGEQFF.

This clonotype was seen at least ten times. This chain connects TRBV27 to TRBJ2-2, with 11 bases that match TRBD2. The germline V gene has CDR1 MNHEY and CDR2 SMNVEV (reference sequence). With V trimmed by 6 bases and J by 6 bases, 9 bases remained unmatched. The CDR3 is made up of 16 amino acids. CDR3 region: CASRPGLAAFSGELFF. The CDR3 DNA sequence: TGTGCCAGCAGACCGGGACTAGCGGCGTTTTCCGGGGAGCTGTTTTTT.

This clonotype was detected ten times or more. V is TRBV30 and J is TRBJ2-7, with D unclear. The CDR3 spans 14 residues. V gave up 0 bases and J gave up 6 bases, with 15 bases separating them. CDR1 GTSNPN and CDR2 SVGIG come from the germline V gene (reference sequence). Here the CDR3 reads CAWSVAPLWGEQYF. The CDR3 DNA follows: TGTGCCTGGAGTGTAGCCCCCCTTTGGGGCGAGCAGTACTTC.

This clonotype was seen repeatedly, ten times or more. The J gene is TRBJ1-4, the V gene TRBV6-5; perhaps TRBD1 as D (5 bases). Germline CDR1 is MNHEY and CDR2 is SVGAGI. V shed 1 base and J shed 7 bases, with 19 bases lying between them. The length of the CDR3 is 17 residues. The CDR3 nucleotides are TGTGCCAGCAGTTACTTGAGACCGGGACCATGGGGTGAAAAACTGTTTTTT. This gives the protein CASSYLRPGPWGEKLFF.

The sample holds many counts of this clonotype. The V and J genes are TRBV6-6 and TRBJ2-1; D is uncertain. Trimming removed 5 bases at V and 5 bases at J, with 13 bases between. Germline CDR1 is MNHNY and CDR2 is SVGAGI (reference sequence). The CDR3 totals 14 residues. This CDR3 reads CASSAVGRDNEQFF. In nucleotides, the CDR3 is TGTGCCAGCAGTGCCGTAGGCCGAGACAATGAGCAGTTCTTC.

Notes on this clonotype: As the CDR3 is not closed by the conserved phenylalanine or tryptophan, this likely results from a read error. The V gene is TRBV19, the J gene TRBJ1-6; D possibly corresponds to TRBD1 (5 bases). V lost 3 bases to trimming and J lost 10 bases, with 7 bases between them. The CDR3 consists of 12 residues. Germline CDR1 and CDR2: LNHDA and SQIVND (reference sequence). DNA for the CDR3: TGTGCCAGTAGTATCGGGGGGTCACCCCTCCACCTT. Protein sequence: CASSIGGSPLHL.

V is TRBV20-1 and J is TRBJ2-5; TRBD2 matches at 7 bases. V was clipped by 1 base and J by 1 base; unmatched bases: 3. The CDR3 contains 14 residues. The germline CDR1 and CDR2 sequences are DFQATT and SNEGSKA (reference sequence). CDR3 sequence (DNA): TGCAGTGCTAGAGCTGCGGGAGTCCAAGAGACCCAGTACTTC. Translation: CSARAAGVQETQYF.

This clonotype was detected many times. The gene calls are TRBV6-1 and TRBJ2-2; 13 nucleotides align to TRBD2. The CDR3 covers 19 residues. The J segment lost 7 bases and the V segment lost 3 bases, leaving 14 bases of the junction unmatched. Looked up from germline, CDR1 is MNHNS and CDR2 is SASEGT. For the CDR3, the DNA is TGTGCCAGCAGTGATATGGACCCCGGACTAGCGGGGGAGGACGGGGAGCTGTTTTTT. It encodes CASSDMDPGLAGEDGELFF.

A remark on this clonotype: With a much larger clone just one base away, this may be a read error. V usage is TRBV28 and J usage is TRBJ1-2, with D unclear. V was pared by 3 bases and J by 6 bases, with 11 bases between. Germline CDR1 is MDHEN and CDR2 is SYDVKM. The CDR3 length is 13 residues. In DNA, the CDR3 is TGTGCCAGCAGTTTTAGCCTTGGGAATGGCTACACCTTC. It encodes CASSFSLGNGYTF.

This clonotype occurred many times. The chain couples TRBV5-1 to TRBJ2-5; 10 bases match TRBD2. This CDR3 contains 14 residues. Germline trimming cut 5 bases from V and 9 bases from J; bases unmatched to any gene: 10. The V gene's germline CDR1 is SGHRS and CDR2 YFSETQ. Written as DNA, the CDR3 is TGCGCCAGCAGGGAAGTAGCGGGGGGACCCCCCCAGTACTTC. Its translation is CASREVAGGPPQYF. The full variable domain, with the rest looked up from reference TRBV5-1 and TRBJ2-5, is KAGVTQTPRYLIKTRGQQVTLSCSPISGHRSVSWYQQTPGQGLQFLFEYFSETQRNKGNFPGRFSGRQFSNSRSEMNVSTLELGDSALYLCASREVAGGPPQYFGPGTRLLVL.

This clonotype occurred many times. This chain joins TRBV7-9 and TRBJ1-4, with D maybe TRBD1 (5 bases). The CDR3 length is 14 residues. The germline CDR1 and CDR2 sequences are SEHNR and FQNEAQ (reference sequence). V dropped 1 base and J dropped 7 bases, with 10 bases sitting between them. The CDR3 DNA sequence: TGTGCCAGCAGCTTAGTGGGGACCGGTGAAAAACTGTTTTTT. This translates into CASSLVGTGEKLFF.

This clonotype was detected ten times or more. V is TRBV6-2 or TRBV6-3 and J is TRBJ1-5; D is perhaps TRBD1 (6 bases). V was trimmed by 3 bases and J by 0 bases, leaving 18 bases between them. CDR3 length: 18 amino acids. Germline lookup yields CDR1 MNHEY and CDR2 SVGEGT. CDR3 amino acids: CASSYRGRGRASNQPQHF. The DNA for the CDR3 is TGTGCCAGCAGTTATAGGGGCAGGGGCCGGGCTAGCAATCAGCCCCAGCATTTT.

There are many counts of this clonotype. This chain joins TRBV2 and TRBJ2-3; D call uncertain. CDR1 SNHLY and CDR2 FYNNEI come from the germline V gene. Trimming stripped 3 bases from V and 5 bases from J, with 12 bases between. The CDR3 sequence is 14 residues long. The CDR3 spells CASSELLAIDTQYF. DNA of the CDR3: TGTGCCAGCAGTGAGCTTTTAGCAATAGATACGCAGTATTTT.

There are many counts of this clonotype. V and J are TRBV5-8 and TRBJ2-5; 10 nucleotides match TRBD2. The ends lost 1 base at V and 3 bases at J; junction bases unmatched: 6. The CDR3 is 16 residues long. The V gene's germline CDR1 is SGHTS and CDR2 YDEGEE. CDR3 sequence: CASSLRRLAGEETQYF. The CDR3 nucleotides are TGTGCCAGCAGCTTGAGGAGGCTAGCGGGAGAAGAGACCCAGTACTTC.

In this sample, this clonotype turned up many times. The gene calls are TRBV5-1 and TRBJ1-5, with D perhaps matching TRBD1 (5 bases). This CDR3 is 13 amino acids long. Between the trimmed V and J ends, which lost 4 bases and 1 base, there was a span of 6 bases. Looked up from germline, CDR1 is SGHRS and CDR2 is YFSETQ. The CDR3 is CASSRDSNQPQHF. The CDR3 DNA reads as TGCGCCAGCAGCCGGGACAGCAATCAGCCCCAGCATTTT.

This clonotype was found many times. The gene calls are TRBV10-2 and TRBJ2-5; 9 bases map to TRBD2. The trim removed 8 bases at V and 5 bases at J, leaving 15 bases unmatched. This CDR3 has 16 amino acids. The germline V gene has CDR1 WSHSY and CDR2 SAAADI. CDR3 sequence reads: CASWAVGGGAHETQYF. In nucleotides, the CDR3 is TGCGCCAGCTGGGCGGTGGGCGGGGGGGCCCACGAGACCCAGTACTTC.

This clonotype came up many times. This chain joins TRBV29-1 and TRBJ2-7; D is uncertain. The ends were cut back, 6 bases at V and 7 bases at J, with 13 bases in the middle. The length of the CDR3 is 11 residues. Looked up from germline, CDR1 is SQVTM and CDR2 is ANQGSEA. CDR3 nucleotide sequence: TGCAGCGTAGTACTCGGTGGGGAGCAGTACTTC. Its protein product is CSVVLGGEQYF.

In this sample, this clonotype turned up many times. This is likely a read error, given that the CDR3 carries no conserved phenylalanine or tryptophan at its end. The rearrangement joins TRBV25-1 to TRBJ2-7; maybe TRBD1 (6 bases). Germline loops: CDR1 MGHDK, CDR2 SYGVNS. This CDR3 spans 13 amino acids. The CDR3 coding sequence is TGTGCCAGCAGGGGGGACATCTCCGACGAGCAGTACCTC. Translating gives CASRGDISDEQYL.